These T cell receptor beta chains were read from a single sample in a study of OX40 agonist ivuxolimab in advanced cancers. Repertoires were generated with immunoSEQ multiplex PCR, while TCRdb's copy carries only in-frame clones and drops some. The data hold fewer than 70,000 clones, with roughly 83% observed a single time. Material: CD4+ or CD8+ T cells sorted from blood, obtained in a trial of the OX40 agonist ivuxolimab. Source of these receptors: an adult with an advanced solid tumor such as melanoma, head and neck, liver or kidney cancer. The CDR3 runs from the conserved cysteine through the conserved F or W. The order of the fields is V gene, J gene, CDR3 protein.

V: TRBV7-3
J: TRBJ2-3
CDR3: CASSSGRSTDTQYF

V: TRBV2
J: TRBJ1-5
CDR3: CASSPDRGNSNQPQHF

V: TRBV4-3
J: TRBJ2-5
CDR3: CASSQDGGLVGTQYF

V: TRBV6-5
J: TRBJ2-5
CDR3: CASSYSGLPEETQYF

V: TRBV6-5
J: TRBJ1-2
CDR3: CASARARGYGYTF

V: TRBV11-3
J: TRBJ1-1
CDR3: CASSLNQNTEAFF

V: TRBV6-5
J: TRBJ1-6
CDR3: CASSYSSSRVGSPLHF

V: TRBV27
J: TRBJ1-1
CDR3: CASSFSLGGYTEAFF

V: TRBV25-1
J: TRBJ1-2
CDR3: CASSNNYGYTF

V: TRBV18
J: TRBJ1-3
CDR3: CVSSQKDPSSGNTIYF

V: TRBV13
J: TRBJ1-6
CDR3: CASSSLDRNTNSPLHF

V: TRBV28
J: TRBJ1-2
CDR3: CASRSGQDNYGYTF

V: TRBV28
J: TRBJ1-1
CDR3: CASRFTGGTEAFF

V: TRBV27
J: TRBJ2-7
CDR3: CASSTTPGYEQYF

V: TRBV11-3
J: TRBJ2-1
CDR3: CASSLGSGGDNEQFF

V: TRBV6-1
J: TRBJ2-7
CDR3: CASRYREGSYEQYF

V: TRBV2
J: TRBJ1-1
CDR3: CAGSGQMNTEAFF